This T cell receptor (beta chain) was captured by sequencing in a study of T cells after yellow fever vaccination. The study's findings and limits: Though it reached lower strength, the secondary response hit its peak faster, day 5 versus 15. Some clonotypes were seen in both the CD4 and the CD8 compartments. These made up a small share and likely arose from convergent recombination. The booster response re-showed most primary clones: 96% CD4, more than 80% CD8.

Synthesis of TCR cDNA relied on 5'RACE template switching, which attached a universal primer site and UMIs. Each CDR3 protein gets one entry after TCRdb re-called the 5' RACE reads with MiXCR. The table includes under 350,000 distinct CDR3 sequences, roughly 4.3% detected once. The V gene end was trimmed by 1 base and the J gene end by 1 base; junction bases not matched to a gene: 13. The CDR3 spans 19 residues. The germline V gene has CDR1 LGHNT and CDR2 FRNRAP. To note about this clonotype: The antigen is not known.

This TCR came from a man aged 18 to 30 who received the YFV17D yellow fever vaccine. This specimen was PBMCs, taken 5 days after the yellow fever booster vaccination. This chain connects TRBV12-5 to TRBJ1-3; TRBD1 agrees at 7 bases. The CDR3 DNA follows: TGTGCTAGTGGTTTGGGACAGGGTTTTTTTCCTGGGTCTGGAAACACCATATATTTT. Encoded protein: CASGLGQGFFPGSGNTIYF.